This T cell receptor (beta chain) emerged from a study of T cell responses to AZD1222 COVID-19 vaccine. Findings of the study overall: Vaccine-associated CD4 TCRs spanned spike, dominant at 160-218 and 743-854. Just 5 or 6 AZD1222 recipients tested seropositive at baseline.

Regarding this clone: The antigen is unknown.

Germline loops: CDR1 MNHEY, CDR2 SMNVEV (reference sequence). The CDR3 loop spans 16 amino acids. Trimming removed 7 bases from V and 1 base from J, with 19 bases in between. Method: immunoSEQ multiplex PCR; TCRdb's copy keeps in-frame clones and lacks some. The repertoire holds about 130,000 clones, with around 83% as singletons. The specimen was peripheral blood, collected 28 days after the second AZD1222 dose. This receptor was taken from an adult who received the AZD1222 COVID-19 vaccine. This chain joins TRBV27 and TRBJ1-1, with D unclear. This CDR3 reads CASTPRAGVRNTEAFF. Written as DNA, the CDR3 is TGTGCCAGCACCCCCCGTGCTGGGGTTCGGAACACTGAAGCTTTCTTT.